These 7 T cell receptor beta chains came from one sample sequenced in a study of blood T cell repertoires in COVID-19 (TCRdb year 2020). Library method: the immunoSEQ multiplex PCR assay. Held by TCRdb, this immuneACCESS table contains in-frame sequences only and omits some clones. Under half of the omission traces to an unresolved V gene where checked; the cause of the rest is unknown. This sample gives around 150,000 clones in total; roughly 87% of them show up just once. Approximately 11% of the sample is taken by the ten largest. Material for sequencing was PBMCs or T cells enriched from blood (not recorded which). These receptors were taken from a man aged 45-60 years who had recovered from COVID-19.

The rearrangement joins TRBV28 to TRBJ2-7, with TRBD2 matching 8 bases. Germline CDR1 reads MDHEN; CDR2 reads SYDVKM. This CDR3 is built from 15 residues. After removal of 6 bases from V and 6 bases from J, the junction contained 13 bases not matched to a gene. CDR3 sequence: CASRRPGGAGVEQYF. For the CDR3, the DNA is TGTGCCAGCAGGCGACCCGGGGGGGCGGGGGTCGAGCAGTACTTC.

CDR3 nucleotide sequence: TGTGCCAGCAGTTACTCGGCGGGGGGCACTAACTATGGCTACACCTTC. As protein: CASSYSAGGTNYGYTF. The chain employs TRBV6-5 and TRBJ1-2, with a weak D call TRBD1 (6 bases). V dropped 0 bases and J dropped 0 bases, with 11 bases sitting between them. The CDR3 contains 16 residues. Germline V lookup: CDR1 MNHEY, CDR2 SVGAGI.

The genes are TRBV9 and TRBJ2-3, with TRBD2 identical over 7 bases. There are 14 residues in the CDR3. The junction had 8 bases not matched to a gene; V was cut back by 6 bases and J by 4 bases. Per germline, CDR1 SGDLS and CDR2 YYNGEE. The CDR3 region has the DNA TGTGCCAGCACCGTGGGGAGGGTGCCAGATACGCAGTATTTT. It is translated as CASTVGRVPDTQYF.

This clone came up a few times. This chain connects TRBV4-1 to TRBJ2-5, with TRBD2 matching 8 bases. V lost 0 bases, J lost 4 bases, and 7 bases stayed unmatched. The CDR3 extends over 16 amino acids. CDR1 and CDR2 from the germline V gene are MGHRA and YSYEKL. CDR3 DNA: TGCGCCAGCAGCCAAGATCAAGGACTAGCTGGAGAGACCCAGTACTTC. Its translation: CASSQDQGLAGETQYF.

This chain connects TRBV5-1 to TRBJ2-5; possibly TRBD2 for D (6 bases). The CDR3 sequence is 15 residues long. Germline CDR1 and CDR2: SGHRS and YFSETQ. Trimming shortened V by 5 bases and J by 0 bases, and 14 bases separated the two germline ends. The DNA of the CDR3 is TGCGCCAGCAGTCCGGACGGGAGAAACCAAGAGACCCAGTACTTC. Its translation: CASSPDGRNQETQYF.

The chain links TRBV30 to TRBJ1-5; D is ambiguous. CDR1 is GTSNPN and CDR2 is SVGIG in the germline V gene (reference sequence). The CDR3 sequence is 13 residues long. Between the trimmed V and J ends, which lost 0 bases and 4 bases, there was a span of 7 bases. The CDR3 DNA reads TGTGCCTGGAGTGTACAGACGAATCAGCCCCAGCATTTT. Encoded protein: CAWSVQTNQPQHF.

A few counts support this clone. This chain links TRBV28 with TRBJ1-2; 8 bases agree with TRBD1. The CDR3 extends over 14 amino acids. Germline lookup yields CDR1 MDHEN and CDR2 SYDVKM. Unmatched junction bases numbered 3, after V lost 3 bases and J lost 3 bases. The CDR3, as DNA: TGTGCCAGCAGTTTTAACAGGGGGGACTATGGCTACACCTTC. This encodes CASSFNRGDYGYTF.